What follows are 29 T cell receptor beta chains derived from one specimen sequenced in a study of cytomegalovirus exposure and HLA in healthy donors. Vbeta (60) and Jbeta (13) primers were used in the PCR. Data came from immunoSEQ multiplex PCR; TCRdb stores just in-frame clones and leaves some out. The sample contains about 150,000 clones, approximately 85% of which appear only once. Sequencing used PBMCs. Receptors were obtained from a man between 50 and 59 years old in good health and CMV-seropositive.

The chain has TRBV6-1 and TRBJ2-1, with D tentatively TRBD2 (6 bases). This CDR3 is 14 amino acids long. Germline V gene lookup returns CDR1 MNHNS and CDR2 SASEGT. V was shortened by 2 bases and J by 3 bases, with 8 bases between the two germline ends. CDR3 coding DNA: TGTGCCAGCAGTGAACCTAGCGTCTACAATGAGCAGTTCTTC. Protein sequence: CASSEPSVYNEQFF.

The chain is built from TRBV6-5 and TRBJ2-5; 12 positions match TRBD2. Germline assignment: CDR1 MNHEY and CDR2 SVGAGI. This CDR3 spans 15 amino acids. J lost 6 bases, V lost 4 bases, and 6 bases had no gene match. CDR3 bases: TGTGCCAGCAGTTGGACTAGCGGGATAAAGAAGACCCAGTACTTC. Translation: CASSWTSGIKKTQYF.

This chain's CDR3 is CASSQSGGYSSYEQYF. The CDR3 nucleotides read TGTGCCAGCAGCCAATCAGGGGGGTACAGCTCCTACGAGCAGTACTTC. J is TRBJ2-7 and V is TRBV5-4; D might be TRBD1 (7 bases). V lost 4 bases, J lost 0 bases, and 17 bases lay in between. The germline V gene encodes CDR1 SGHNT and CDR2 YYREEE (reference sequence). This CDR3 is built from 16 residues.

Turning to this clone: Other nucleotide sequences in the sample specify the same CDR3. The V and J genes are TRBV18 and TRBJ2-2; 9 bases map to TRBD1. From germline, CDR1 is KGHSH and CDR2 LQKENI. Losses at the gene ends were 4 bases for V and 1 base for J; bases not matched to a gene: 1. The CDR3 loop spans 15 amino acids. For the CDR3, the DNA is TGTGCCAGCTCACAGGGACAGGGGAACACCGGGGAGCTGTTTTTT. This codes for CASSQGQGNTGELFF.

The V gene is TRBV2, the J gene TRBJ2-5, with 11 positions matching TRBD2. With V trimmed by 1 base and J by 1 base, 2 bases remained unmatched. CDR1 SNHLY and CDR2 FYNNEI come from the germline V gene. The CDR3 is 16 amino acids. CDR3 bases: TGTGCCAGCAGTGAAGGACTAGCGGGGCTCCAAGAGACCCAGTACTTC. It is translated as CASSEGLAGLQETQYF.

The chain uses TRBV27 and TRBJ2-7; TRBD2 aligns across 14 bases. The V segment lost 3 bases and the J segment 7 bases; nucleotides outside the gene matches: 5. CDR1 is MNHEY and CDR2 is SMNVEV in the germline V gene (reference sequence). The CDR3 consists of 15 residues. This CDR3 reads CASSFGTSGSYEQYF. The CDR3 coding sequence is TGTGCCAGCAGTTTCGGGACTAGCGGGAGTTATGAGCAGTACTTC.

The V call is TRBV2, the J call TRBJ2-1; the D gene is possibly TRBD2 (5 bases). Germline V gene data show CDR1 as SNHLY and CDR2 as FYNNEI. The CDR3 spans 13 residues. V lost 7 bases, J lost 2 bases, and 9 bases lay in between. The CDR3 DNA is TGTGCCAGCAAATACGGGACCTACAATGAGCAGTTCTTC. It translates to CASKYGTYNEQFF.

The chain combines TRBV9 with TRBJ2-3; weak D call: TRBD2 (6 bases). Germline CDR1 SGDLS, CDR2 YYNGEE. The CDR3 length is 15 residues. Trimming cost V 3 bases and J 0 bases, with 11 bases left between them. Here the CDR3 DNA reads TGTGCCAGCAGCGATCCCGGGACTAGCACAGATACGCAGTATTTT. Protein product: CASSDPGTSTDTQYF.

The CDR3 protein is CAVETGTGGLGEQFF. In nucleotides, the CDR3 is TGTGCCGTGGAGACTGGGACAGGGGGCCTTGGTGAGCAGTTCTTC. The rearrangement uses TRBV10-3 and TRBJ2-1; TRBD1 agrees at 12 bases. The germline CDR1 and CDR2 sequences are ENHRY and SYGVKD. This CDR3 contains 15 residues. The junction had 14 bases not matched to a gene; V was cut back by 11 bases and J by 9 bases.

Only one count was recorded for this clone. This chain joins TRBV6-5 and TRBJ2-1, with 7 bases identical to TRBD2. The trim removed 4 bases at V and 0 bases at J, leaving 3 bases unmatched. CDR1 is MNHEY, CDR2 SVGAGI, per germline. CDR3 length equals 15 residues. CDR3 nucleotide sequence: TGTGCCAGCAGTTCTAGCGGCAGCTCCTACAATGAGCAGTTCTTC. Its translation: CASSSSGSSYNEQFF.

This rearrangement joins TRBV18 to TRBJ1-2; no clear D gene. Per the germline V gene, CDR1 is KGHSH and CDR2 is LQKENI. There are 14 residues in the CDR3. Between the trimmed V and J ends, which lost 3 bases and 1 base, there was a span of 9 bases. The CDR3 DNA is TGTGCCAGCTCACCGACCGGAGATAACTATGGCTACACCTTC. Amino acids: CASSPTGDNYGYTF.

This clone was picked up a small number of times. J is TRBJ1-1 and V is TRBV5-6, with a weak D call TRBD1 (6 bases). The V end was cut by 4 bases, the J end by 1 base, with 11 bases between. The CDR3 is 14 amino acids. Germline assignment: CDR1 SGHDT and CDR2 YYEEEE. The CDR3 DNA reads TGTGCCAGCAGCCGCGGACAGCAGAACACTGAAGCTTTCTTT. Translated, it gives CASSRGQQNTEAFF. Full variable domain (remainder filled in from reference TRBV5-6 and TRBJ1-1): DAGVTQSPTHLIKTRGQQVTLRCSPKSGHDTVSWYQQALGQGPQFIFQYYEEEERQRGNFPDRFSGHQFPNYSSELNVNALLLGDSALYLCASSRGQQNTEAFFGQGTRLTVV.

The V call is TRBV4-1, the J call TRBJ1-4, with no clear D. V was pared by 2 bases and J by 4 bases, with 17 bases between. The CDR3 runs to 17 residues. CDR1 MGHRA and CDR2 YSYEKL come from the germline V gene. CDR3 bases: TGCGCCAGCAGCCAAAGGTTGTTCCGGGAAGATAATGAAAAACTGTTTTTT. Translation gives CASSQRLFREDNEKLFF.

This chain uses TRBV7-9 with TRBJ1-4; D unclear. The CDR3 length is 12 residues. Germline CDR1 and CDR2: SEHNR and FQNEAQ (reference sequence). Trimming took off 2 bases at V and 5 bases at J, with 3 bases between the two ends. CDR3 in DNA: TGTGCCAGCAGCTTATCGAATGAAAAACTGTTTTTT. Its protein is CASSLSNEKLFF.

The V gene is TRBV4-2, the J gene TRBJ2-1; D possibly corresponds to TRBD2 (6 bases). The CDR3 contains 17 residues. The germline CDR1 and CDR2 sequences are LGHNA and YNFKEQ. V dropped 1 base and J dropped 3 bases, with 16 bases sitting between them. The CDR3 sequence is CASSQVTYSGDYNEQFF. DNA for the CDR3: TGTGCCAGCAGCCAAGTGACGTATAGCGGAGACTACAATGAGCAGTTCTTC.

The chain employs TRBV30 and TRBJ2-5; weak D call: TRBD1 (6 bases). Germline-derived CDR1 and CDR2 are GTSNPN and SVGIG (reference sequence). The V end lost 5 bases, the J end lost 2 bases, and 6 bases lay between the germline ends. The CDR3 is made up of 11 amino acids. CDR3 sequence: CAWGQQETQYF. The CDR3 DNA follows: TGTGCCTGGGGACAGCAAGAGACCCAGTACTTC.

This clone was counted between two and nine times. The chain is built from TRBV6-5 and TRBJ2-3; the D is unclear. Germline CDR1 and CDR2: MNHEY and SVGAGI. Trimming pared 5 bases from V and 3 bases from J, leaving 12 bases between. The CDR3 totals 14 residues. For the CDR3, the DNA is TGTGCCAGCAGTCACACCAGCGAGACAGATACGCAGTATTTT. As protein: CASSHTSETDTQYF.

The chain links TRBV19 to TRBJ1-1, with D perhaps TRBD1 (5 bases). V was trimmed by 5 bases and J by 6 bases, leaving 16 bases between them. Germline V gene lookup returns CDR1 LNHDA and CDR2 SQIVND (reference sequence). The CDR3 has 14 residues. CDR3 protein: CASSWAGLVSEAFF. CDR3 sequence (DNA): TGTGCCAGTAGTTGGGCAGGGTTGGTCTCTGAAGCTTTCTTT.

This clone has just one count. The V gene is TRBV7-9, the J gene TRBJ2-7, with a tentative D call TRBD2 (6 bases). CDR1 and CDR2 (germline): SEHNR, FQNEAQ (reference sequence). Trimming cost V 7 bases and J 5 bases, with 18 bases left between them. CDR3 length equals 14 residues. The DNA of the CDR3 is TGTGCCAGCAACAGACCGGGACTCAGACACGAGCAGTACTTC. Translation gives CASNRPGLRHEQYF.

This sequence joins TRBV4-1 and TRBJ1-2, with 10 positions matching TRBD1. The germline gives CDR1 MGHRA, CDR2 YSYEKL. This CDR3 has 16 amino acids. The V gene end was trimmed by 4 bases and the J gene end by 6 bases; junction bases not matched to a gene: 11. The CDR3 sequence: CASSRPGTGEEHGYTF. The CDR3, as DNA: TGCGCCAGCAGCCGCCCCGGGACAGGGGAAGAGCATGGCTACACCTTC.

This rearrangement joins TRBV6-6 to TRBJ2-3, with D maybe TRBD1 (6 bases). The CDR3 is made up of 12 amino acids. The germline V and J ends were trimmed by 8 bases and 11 bases, with 17 bases remaining between them. Germline lookup yields CDR1 MNHNY and CDR2 SVGAGI (reference sequence). The CDR3 region has the DNA TGTGCCAGCGGGGACACTCGGGCTCGGCAGTATTTT. Protein product: CASGDTRARQYF.

The V and J genes are TRBV5-4 and TRBJ1-5; 9 positions match TRBD1. Trimming removed 4 bases from V and 5 bases from J; junction bases left unmatched: 7. Germline V lookup: CDR1 SGHNT, CDR2 YYREEE (reference sequence). There are 15 residues in the CDR3. CDR3 region: CASSPGQGWDQPQHF. The CDR3 DNA reads TGTGCCAGCAGCCCAGGACAGGGGTGGGATCAGCCCCAGCATTTT.

The chain uses TRBV5-1 and TRBJ2-5, with TRBD2 as a possible D gene (6 bases). Per the germline V gene, CDR1 is SGHRS and CDR2 is YFSETQ. Trimming took off 5 bases at V and 4 bases at J, with 9 bases between the two ends. The CDR3 has 12 residues. Here the CDR3 reads CASRRGGETQYF. The CDR3 nucleotides read TGCGCCAGCAGAAGGGGAGGAGAGACCCAGTACTTC.

The chain combines TRBV7-6 with TRBJ2-3; 9 bases fit TRBD1. Germline CDR1 SGHVS, CDR2 FNYEAQ. The CDR3 runs to 17 residues. Trimming at V came to 1 base and at J to 0 bases, leaving 5 bases not matched to a gene. CDR3 residues: CASSLGIGQGSTDTQYF. The DNA of the CDR3 is TGTGCCAGCAGCTTAGGGATCGGACAGGGGAGCACAGATACGCAGTATTTT. Complete variable domain (other parts from reference TRBV7-6 and TRBJ2-3): GAGVSQSPRYKVTKRGQDVALRCDPISGHVSLYWYRQALGQGPEFLTYFNYEAQQDKSGLPNDRFSAERPEGSISTLTIQRTEQRDSAMYRCASSLGIGQGSTDTQYFGPGTRLTVL.

This clone has just one count. The chain joins TRBV7-9 to TRBJ1-1; D unresolved. Germline assignment: CDR1 SEHNR and CDR2 FQNEAQ (reference sequence). V lost 5 bases and J lost 3, with 13 bases in between. The CDR3 extends over 14 amino acids. CDR3 coding DNA: TGTGCCAGCAGCCCGAAGACCGACTACACTGAAGCTTTCTTT. Translating gives CASSPKTDYTEAFF.

This chain connects TRBV9 to TRBJ2-1; 7 bases match TRBD2. The germline gives CDR1 SGDLS, CDR2 YYNGEE. V trimming: 2 bases; J trimming: 9 bases; junction bases outside the gene matches: 11. The CDR3 is made up of 15 amino acids. The CDR3 sequence is CASSVEGRGSGEQFF. The CDR3 DNA sequence: TGTGCCAGCAGCGTCGAGGGGAGGGGTTCGGGTGAGCAGTTCTTC.

V usage is TRBV10-2 and J usage is TRBJ2-1, with 8 bases that match TRBD2. The CDR3 totals 14 residues. Germline values: CDR1 WSHSY, CDR2 SAAADI. V lost 6 bases to trimming and J lost 5 bases; unmatched junction nucleotides: 6. The CDR3 coding sequence is TGCGCCAGCAGAGGGGGGACTAGTAACAATGAGCAGTTCTTC. Translating it yields CASRGGTSNNEQFF.

The gene calls are TRBV6-1 and TRBJ2-1; TRBD2 agrees at 10 bases. Germline V gene data show CDR1 as MNHNS and CDR2 as SASEGT. V shed 9 bases and J 4 bases; nucleotides not matched to a gene: 6. The CDR3 has 14 amino acids. For the CDR3, the DNA is TGTGCCAGTAAGGTAGCGGGGGGATACAATGAGCAGTTCTTC. It specifies CASKVAGGYNEQFF.

The rearrangement joins TRBV25-1 to TRBJ2-1, with 11 nucleotides matching TRBD2. In germline, CDR1 is MGHDK, CDR2 SYGVNS. The CDR3 totals 18 residues. The J segment lost 0 bases and the V segment lost 11 bases, leaving 15 bases of the junction unmatched. The CDR3 region is CALGRATSGTSSYNEQFF. The CDR3 bases are TGTGCCCTGGGCAGGGCGACTAGCGGGACGAGCTCCTACAATGAGCAGTTCTTC.